The 23 T cell receptor beta chains below come from one sample, sequenced in a study of T cell changes during pregnancy in multiple sclerosis. Produced via immunoSEQ multiplex PCR; TCRdb's table is partial and in-frame only. The sample lists roughly 100,000 clones; roughly 90% were seen once. The sample consisted of peripheral blood, taken after pregnancy. The receptors shown here come from a female donor with multiple sclerosis, enrolled in a pregnancy study.

The table lists this clone with a few counts. The chain couples TRBV14 to TRBJ1-2; 7 nucleotides line up with TRBD1. CDR3 length equals 15 residues. Germline trimming cut 4 bases from V and 1 base from J; bases unmatched to any gene: 6. Germline values: CDR1 SGHDN, CDR2 FVKESK. The CDR3 DNA reads TGTGCCAGCAGCCCGGGACAGCTCATTAACTATGGCTACACCTTC. Translation gives CASSPGQLINYGYTF.

For this clone: An end of the junction does not agree with germline; a read error may underlie this. The chain couples TRBV7-7 to TRBJ2-1; 7 bases align to TRBD1. This CDR3 is built from 16 residues. CDR1 and CDR2 from the germline V gene are SSHAT and FNYEAQ (reference sequence). CDR3 protein: CASSPETGVAYNEQFF. The DNA for the CDR3 is TGTGCTAGCAGCCCGGAAACAGGGGTCGCCTACAATGAGCAGTTCTTC.

The chain is built from TRBV7-2 and TRBJ1-2; possible D gene TRBD1, 6 bases. The germline V gene has CDR1 SGHTA and CDR2 FQGNSA. The CDR3 runs 13 residues. Trimming stripped 6 bases from V and 8 bases from J, with 16 bases between. CDR3 amino acids: CASSYVGGGGYTF. Here the CDR3 DNA reads TGTGCCAGCAGTTACGTAGGGGGTGGCGGCTACACCTTC.

The chain carries TRBV4-1 and TRBJ1-1, with D possibly matching TRBD1 (6 bases). Germline assignment: CDR1 MGHRA and CDR2 YSYEKL. Trimming cost V 0 bases and J 5 bases, with 10 bases left between them. The CDR3 has 14 residues. The CDR3 bases are TGCGCCAGCAGCCAAGAAACAGGGACAACTGAAGCTTTCTTT. This sequence encodes CASSQETGTTEAFF.

On this clone: Other DNA sequences in this specimen translate into the identical CDR3. V gene TRBV5-6 combines with J gene TRBJ2-5; 8 nucleotides line up with TRBD2. This CDR3 spans 13 amino acids. Unmatched junction bases numbered 1, after V lost 1 base and J lost 5 bases. CDR1 and CDR2 from the germline V gene are SGHDT and YYEEEE. The DNA for the CDR3 is TGTGCCAGCAGCTTGCGGGGGGGGGAGACCCAGTACTTC. Its translation is CASSLRGGETQYF. Combining the CDR3 with reference TRBV5-6 and TRBJ2-5 gives the whole variable domain DAGVTQSPTHLIKTRGQQVTLRCSPKSGHDTVSWYQQALGQGPQFIFQYYEEEERQRGNFPDRFSGHQFPNYSSELNVNALLLGDSALYLCASSLRGGETQYFGPGTRLLVL.

The rearrangement links TRBV10-3 to TRBJ2-3, with D possibly TRBD2 on 5 matching bases. Germline V lookup: CDR1 ENHRY, CDR2 SYGVKD. V was pared by 2 bases and J by 6 bases, with 18 bases between. The CDR3 loop spans 16 amino acids. For the CDR3, the DNA is TGTGCCATCAGTGAGAAAACTAGGGTGCTGGTGGATACGCAGTATTTT. Encoded protein: CAISEKTRVLVDTQYF.

The rearrangement uses TRBV19 and TRBJ2-3; 9 bases match TRBD2. Germline V gene lookup returns CDR1 LNHDA and CDR2 SQIVND (reference sequence). The ends lost 1 base at V and 6 bases at J; junction bases unmatched: 5. The CDR3 extends over 15 amino acids. In DNA form, the CDR3 reads TGTGCCAGTAGTATAGCCGCGGGGGGGAAGGATACGCAGTATTTT. It encodes CASSIAAGGKDTQYF. Full variable domain (rest looked up from reference TRBV19 and TRBJ2-3): DGGITQSPKYLFRKEGQNVTLSCEQNLNHDAMYWYRQDPGQGLRLIYYSQIVNDFQKGDIAEGYSVSREKKESFPLTVTSAQKNPTAFYLCASSIAAGGKDTQYFGPGTRLTVL.

The rearrangement joins TRBV5-5 to TRBJ1-4, with D perhaps matching TRBD1 (5 bases). The ends were cut back, 5 bases at V and 8 bases at J, with 16 bases in the middle. CDR1 and CDR2 from the germline V gene are SGHKS and YYEKEE (reference sequence). This CDR3 has 14 residues. Written as DNA, the CDR3 is TGTGCCAGCAGACCAGAAAAGGGGTGGGAAAAACTGTTTTTT. Translating it yields CASRPEKGWEKLFF.

This chain links TRBV5-4 with TRBJ2-2, with D possibly TRBD1 on 6 matching bases. Per germline, CDR1 SGHNT and CDR2 YYREEE (reference sequence). V was shortened by 7 bases and J by 5 bases, with 12 bases between the two germline ends. The CDR3 sequence is 13 residues long. For the CDR3, the DNA is TGTGCCAGCCAGGGGCGAGGTACCGGGGAGCTGTTTTTT. Translating gives CASQGRGTGELFF.

This sequence joins TRBV7-8 and TRBJ1-4, with D unresolved. CDR3 length: 14 amino acids. Germline values: CDR1 SGHVS, CDR2 FQNEAQ. The V end was cut by 4 bases, the J end by 0 bases, with 6 bases between. Here the CDR3 reads CASSSRATNEKLFF. The CDR3, as DNA: TGTGCCAGCAGCTCCCGTGCAACTAATGAAAAACTGTTTTTT. The full variable domain, with the rest looked up from reference TRBV7-8 and TRBJ1-4, is GAGVSQSPRYKVAKRGQDVALRCDPISGHVSLFWYQQALGQGPEFLTYFQNEAQLDKSGLPSDRFFAERPEGSVSTLKIQRTQQEDSAVYLCASSSRATNEKLFFGSGTQLSVL.

The rearrangement joins TRBV30 to TRBJ1-1; D remains ambiguous. Trimming pared 2 bases from V and 5 bases from J, leaving 9 bases between. CDR1 is GTSNPN, CDR2 SVGIG, per germline (reference sequence). The CDR3 is 12 residues long. Here the CDR3 reads CAWSRAETEAFF. DNA of the CDR3: TGTGCCTGGAGTCGCGCGGAGACTGAAGCTTTCTTT.

V and J are TRBV10-1 and TRBJ1-1; weak D call: TRBD1 (6 bases). Deletions cut 3 bases from V and 2 bases from J, with 16 bases between. Germline assignment: CDR1 WNHNN and CDR2 SYGVQD (reference sequence). The CDR3 runs 16 residues. The CDR3 loop is CASSDHTGMLNTEAFF. The CDR3 bases are TGCGCCAGCAGTGACCACACAGGGATGCTTAACACTGAAGCTTTCTTT.

This chain connects TRBV19 to TRBJ1-1; TRBD1 matches 7 bases. V lost 7 bases to trimming and J lost 7 bases; unmatched junction nucleotides: 12. The CDR3 has 14 amino acids. Germline V lookup: CDR1 LNHDA, CDR2 SQIVND (reference sequence). In nucleotides, the CDR3 is TGTGCCAGTAATGACAGGGCGTGGAATGGTGAAGCTTTCTTT. Translating it yields CASNDRAWNGEAFF. Complete variable domain (other parts from reference TRBV19 and TRBJ1-1): DGGITQSPKYLFRKEGQNVTLSCEQNLNHDAMYWYRQDPGQGLRLIYYSQIVNDFQKGDIAEGYSVSREKKESFPLTVTSAQKNPTAFYLCASNDRAWNGEAFFGQGTRLTVV.

The rearrangement joins TRBV6-5 to TRBJ1-1, with TRBD1 matching over 10 bases. The CDR3 length is 14 residues. The V segment lost 3 bases and the J segment 11 bases; nucleotides outside the gene matches: 9. The germline V gene has CDR1 MNHEY and CDR2 SVGAGI. CDR3 protein: CASSYQAGTGVAFF. CDR3 in DNA: TGTGCCAGCAGTTATCAAGCCGGGACAGGGGTTGCTTTCTTT.

J is TRBJ1-5 and V is TRBV2, with TRBD1 matching over 7 bases. CDR1 and CDR2 (germline): SNHLY, FYNNEI. The V and J ends lost 2 bases and 6 bases, in that order; junction bases with no gene match: 7. This CDR3 has 15 residues. CDR3 region: CASSELDRFAQPQHF. The CDR3 nucleotides are TGTGCCAGCAGTGAATTGGACAGGTTTGCTCAGCCCCAGCATTTT.

Only a few counts were recorded for this clone. The chain couples TRBV7-9 to TRBJ1-2, with 7 bases that match TRBD1. Germline V lookup: CDR1 SEHNR, CDR2 FQNEAQ (reference sequence). This CDR3 is 15 amino acids long. Trimming cost V 2 bases and J 4 bases; bases outside gene matches: 7. This CDR3 reads CASSLTGALGYGYTF. In DNA, the CDR3 is TGTGCCAGCAGCTTAACAGGGGCCCTGGGCTATGGCTACACCTTC.

The gene calls are TRBV6-5 and TRBJ1-5; maybe TRBD1 (5 bases). Germline loops: CDR1 MNHEY, CDR2 SVGAGI. The CDR3 spans 15 residues. V was shortened by 3 bases and J by 7 bases, with 16 bases between the two germline ends. Here the CDR3 DNA reads TGTGCCAGCAGTTATGACAGCCGTCCCCAACAGCCCCAGCATTTT. It translates to CASSYDSRPQQPQHF.

The gene calls are TRBV2 and TRBJ2-3, with TRBD1 identical over 7 bases. With V trimmed by 9 bases and J by 4 bases, 7 bases remained unmatched. The CDR3 spans 13 residues. Germline loops: CDR1 SNHLY, CDR2 FYNNEI. DNA for the CDR3: TGTGCCAGAAGGGACAGTCGTTCAGATACGCAGTATTTT. Amino acid sequence: CARRDSRSDTQYF.

The V and J genes are TRBV4-1 and TRBJ1-3; D is perhaps TRBD1 (6 bases). The V and J ends lost 0 bases and 0 bases respectively, with 15 bases between them. Germline-derived CDR1 and CDR2 are MGHRA and YSYEKL. The CDR3 length is 18 residues. The CDR3 here is CASSQDLLFRGSGNTIYF. CDR3 coding DNA: TGCGCCAGCAGCCAAGATTTATTGTTCAGGGGCTCTGGAAACACCATATATTTT.

V and J are TRBV6-5 and TRBJ2-7, with D tentatively TRBD1 (6 bases). The CDR3 totals 16 residues. Looked up from germline, CDR1 is MNHEY and CDR2 is SVGAGI. Trimming cost V 2 bases and J 0 bases, with 14 bases left between them. The CDR3: CASSYGTSSPSYEQYF. The CDR3 DNA reads TGTGCCAGCAGTTACGGGACATCCTCCCCCTCCTACGAGCAGTACTTC.

The rearrangement uses TRBV7-6 and TRBJ2-3; D remains ambiguous. Per the germline V gene, CDR1 is SGHVS and CDR2 is FNYEAQ. The CDR3 runs to 14 residues. Trimming pared 2 bases from V and 4 bases from J, leaving 10 bases between. The CDR3 nucleotides read TGTGCCAGCAGCTTAAGTAGCACCGCAGATACGCAGTATTTT. Residues: CASSLSSTADTQYF.

The J gene is TRBJ2-7, the V gene TRBV15; no definite D call. The CDR3 is 13 residues long. Germline V gene sequence: CDR1 LNHNV, CDR2 YYDKDF (reference sequence). V shed 0 bases and J shed 4 bases, with 7 bases lying between them. This CDR3 reads CATSREPMYEQYF. The CDR3 coding sequence is TGTGCCACCAGCAGAGAGCCTATGTACGAGCAGTACTTC.

This rearrangement joins TRBV29-1 to TRBJ1-2; no clear D. The CDR3 runs to 9 residues. V was cut by 4 bases and J by 8 bases, with 5 bases left in between. CDR1 is SQVTM, CDR2 ANQGSEA, per germline. Here the CDR3 reads CSVGPGYTF. The CDR3, as DNA: TGCAGCGTTGGGCCAGGCTACACCTTC.